This T cell receptor beta chain was obtained from a study of blood T cell repertoires in COVID-19. Libraries were prepared by immunoSEQ multiplex PCR; TCRdb keeps only in-frame clonotypes and omits some of them. The repertoire has about 130,000 clones, more than 75% of them found once; the top ten carry around 5%. The V gene's germline CDR1 is SGHTA and CDR2 FQGNSA. The V and J ends lost 4 bases and 5 bases respectively, with 14 bases between them. This CDR3 comprises 14 residues. This TCR was sampled from a human donor in a cohort sampled during active COVID-19. The sequencing sample was made of peripheral blood. The V call is TRBV7-2, the J call TRBJ1-2, with D hard to call. This CDR3 is CASSSSAARYGYTF. CDR3 DNA: TGTGCCAGCAGCTCGTCCGCGGCCCGGTATGGCTACACCTTC.